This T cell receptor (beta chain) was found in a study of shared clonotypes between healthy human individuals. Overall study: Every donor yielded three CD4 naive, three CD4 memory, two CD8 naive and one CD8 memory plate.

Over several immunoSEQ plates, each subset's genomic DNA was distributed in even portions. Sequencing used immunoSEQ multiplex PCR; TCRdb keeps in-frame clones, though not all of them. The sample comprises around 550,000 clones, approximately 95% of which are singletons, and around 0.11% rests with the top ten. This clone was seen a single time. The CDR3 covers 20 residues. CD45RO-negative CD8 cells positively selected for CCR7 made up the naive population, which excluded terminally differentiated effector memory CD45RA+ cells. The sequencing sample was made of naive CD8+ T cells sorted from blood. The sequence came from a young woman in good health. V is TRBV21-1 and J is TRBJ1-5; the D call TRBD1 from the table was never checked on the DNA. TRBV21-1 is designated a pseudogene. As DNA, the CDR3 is TGTGCCAGCAGCAAAGCGTCAAGCGGGACAGGGGGTAATAGCAATCAGCCCCAGCATTTT. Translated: CASSKASSGTGGNSNQPQHF.